The 5 T cell receptor beta chains below were found in one sample sequenced in a study of blood T cell repertoires in COVID-19. The assay was immunoSEQ multiplex PCR, and TCRdb's table has in-frame clones only and misses some. This table holds about 56,000 clones, roughly 90% found once. The sequencing input was peripheral blood. These receptors were obtained from a human donor in a cohort sampled during active COVID-19.

The chain combines TRBV25-1 with TRBJ1-4; no firm D call. The CDR3 has 14 amino acids. CDR1 is MGHDK and CDR2 is SYGVNS in the germline V gene. Trimming cost V 6 bases and J 5 bases, with 13 bases left between them. The CDR3 DNA sequence: TGTGCCAGCAGCCAAGGTGGAGGAAATGAAAAACTGTTTTTT. This encodes CASSQGGGNEKLFF.

This chain connects TRBV4-1 to TRBJ1-1, with 8 bases matching TRBD1. The germline V gene has CDR1 MGHRA and CDR2 YSYEKL. The CDR3 totals 14 residues. The junction had 3 bases not matched to a gene; V was cut back by 4 bases and J by 2 bases. In DNA form, the CDR3 reads TGCGCCAGCAGCCCAGGACAGGGTAACACTGAAGCTTTCTTT. Its translation is CASSPGQGNTEAFF.

The chain employs TRBV6-5 and TRBJ2-1; 10 bases are shared with TRBD2. The CDR3 is 15 amino acids. J lost 6 bases, V lost 5 bases, and 7 bases had no gene match. Germline V gene lookup returns CDR1 MNHEY and CDR2 SVGAGI. DNA of the CDR3: TGTGCCAGCAGTAATCCTAGCGGGGGTCTCAATGAGCAGTTCTTC. Its translation is CASSNPSGGLNEQFF.

This chain links TRBV4-1 with TRBJ2-3; D perhaps matches TRBD1 (6 bases). Germline V gene data show CDR1 as MGHRA and CDR2 as YSYEKL. Trimming removed 0 bases at V and 10 bases at J, with 14 bases between. The CDR3 contains 14 residues. The CDR3 DNA follows: TGCGCCAGCAGCCAAGAACAGGGCCGCAAGGCGCAGTATTTT. Translated: CASSQEQGRKAQYF.

J is TRBJ1-5 and V is TRBV9, with a weak D call TRBD1 (5 bases). Germline assignment: CDR1 SGDLS and CDR2 YYNGEE. The CDR3 has 15 residues. The germline V and J ends were trimmed by 0 bases and 6 bases, with 13 bases remaining between them. CDR3 amino acids: CASSVDPGLGQPQHF. The DNA for the CDR3 is TGTGCCAGCAGCGTAGACCCAGGGTTGGGTCAGCCCCAGCATTTT. Based on the CDR3 plus reference TRBV9 and TRBJ1-5, the full variable domain is DSGVTQTPKHLITATGQRVTLRCSPRSGDLSVYWYQQSLDQGLQFLIQYYNGEERAKGNILERFSAQQFPDLHSELNLSSLELGDSALYFCASSVDPGLGQPQHFGDGTRLSIL.